This T cell receptor beta chain was captured by sequencing in a study of blood T cells in healthy people across ages (dated by TCRdb to between 2014 and 2017). At the level of the whole study: In model experiments, template switching captured roughly one uniquely barcoded TCR beta cDNA molecule for every two T cells. For two donors (one aged 18 to 30 and one aged 80 or older), the study analyzed two additional independent replicas of 1 million unique cDNA reads from the same blood draw. To avoid experimental bias, donors of different ages were spread randomly across the sequencing lanes. To track age-related changes in TCR beta repertoire diversity, the study relied on deep sequencing normalized with unique cDNA molecular identifiers. Donors were grouped into four age groups: young (average approximately 15 years), middle-aged (39), aged (approximately 67) and long-lived (just over 80).

Libraries were built with 5' RACE. Sequencer: Illumina HiSeq 2500. A second PCR of about 6 to 11 cycles was performed with a sample-barcoded 5' primer and a J-beta primer mix. A template-switch 5' adaptor carrying 12 random nucleotides introduced a unique molecular identifier onto each TCR beta cDNA molecule. Each sample yielded at least 3 million CDR3-containing paired-end reads. First-strand cDNA synthesis was performed from all RNA using the Mint cDNA synthesis kit, with priming by a TRBC-specific oligonucleotide. Following uracil-DNA glycosylase treatment, all cDNA underwent a first 18-cycle PCR with the universal primers M1SS and BC2_uni_R. In the paper's pipeline: Normalization of each sample was performed by random selection of 1 million high-quality reads, each carrying a distinct molecular identifier. Reads sharing molecular identifiers were discarded rather than binned into consensus sequences. MiTCR, with a Q25 quality threshold and the strictest error-elimination algorithm, was used for CDR3 identification, clonotype clustering and error correction. Lower-bound total TCR beta diversity was estimated with a nonparametric unseen species model using Euler transformation. Using fastp trimming at Q25 and MiXCR clonotype assembly, TCRdb reanalyzed the public sequencing data and kept in-frame beta chains. Merged by CDR3 protein, the rows form single entries marked with the most common genes and DNA. These V and J calls are TCRdb output, not the study's own analysis. The sample table holds under 1 million distinct CDR3 sequences, of which approximately 48% were seen once. The top ten clones comprise around 18% of the sample.

What the research found in general, with its limitations: As age increased, observed TCR beta diversity per million T cells dropped in a roughly linear way, and a significant reduction was already evident by age about 40. Estimates of total diversity based on one million sequenced T cells were considered lower bounds and underestimates. The long-lived group showed more naive CD4+ T cells, fewer expanded clones and increased TCR diversity than the aged group, suggesting age selection. Because profiling used bulk unsorted PBMCs, naive and antigen-experienced compartments could not be compared conclusively. Donor CMV infection status was unknown, potentially confounding age-related changes in expanded clonotypes. A strong correlation was found between observed TCR beta diversity and the percentage of naive T cells measured by flow cytometry.

V and J are trimmed by 2 bases and 5 bases, and the gene matches miss 6 bases of the junction. The CDR3 measures 15 amino acids from cysteine to phenylalanine. Here the CDR3 DNA is all that survives: 45 bases in frame from base 1. From the germline V gene, CDR1 is SNHLY and CDR2 is FYNNEI. The 39 donors, aged roughly 6 to 100 years, were systemically healthy Caucasian individuals from Russia. Ten milliliters of peripheral blood were drawn from each donor into EDTA-treated Vacutainer tubes. Ficoll-Paque density-gradient centrifugation was used to isolate PBMCs, with at least 7 million per sample. Total RNA was extracted from PBMCs with Trizol reagent, with at least 6 micrograms obtained per sample. For every donor, flow cytometry on a PBMC aliquot measured the percentage of naive CD45RAhigh/CD27high T cells. This clonotype was seen a handful of times. This receptor's antigen is unknown. The record has no base qualities; no much larger clone is one base away.

Sequenced input: blood. The receptor was derived from a man aged 55 to 69 in good health. This chain joins TRBV2 to TRBJ2-3; the junction holds 8 bases that match TRBD1. The sequenced DNA: TGTGCCAGCAGTGAACAGGACAGGGTAGGAGATACGCAGTATTTT. Translation gives CASSEQDRVGDTQYF.